One sample yielded the 31 T cell receptor beta chains listed below, sequenced in a study of T cell repertoires in aging, cancer and after chemotherapy. The template was genomic DNA from peripheral blood, not RNA. Multiplex touch-down PCR with TRB-A/B primers amplified rearranged V-D-J TRB sequences. One entry per CDR3 protein results from TCRdb running MiXCR on the multiplex PCR reads. The repertoire holds approximately 2,900 distinct CDR3 sequences, over 25% seen once, with about 9% in the top ten. Sequenced: blood. These receptors originate from a human donor with a solid tumor.

V usage is TRBV10-2 and J usage is TRBJ1-2; D gene uncertain. CDR1 and CDR2 (germline): WSHSY, SAAADI. V was shortened by 0 bases and J by 3 bases, with 11 bases between the two germline ends. The CDR3 is 15 amino acids. CDR3 sequence (DNA): TGCGCCAGCAGTGAGTCGGTGCGGATGGACTATGGCTACACCTTC. Translation: CASSESVRMDYGYTF.

Relative to its sample, this clonotype is medium-sized. V and J are TRBV30 and TRBJ1-6; 10 positions match TRBD1. V lost 6 bases to trimming and J lost 9 bases; unmatched junction nucleotides: 5. The CDR3 length is 13 residues. The germline V gene has CDR1 GTSNPN and CDR2 SVGIG (reference sequence). CDR3 protein: CACKDRGISPLHF. The CDR3 DNA follows: TGTGCCTGTAAGGACAGGGGGATTTCACCCCTCCACTTT. Supplemented by reference TRBV30 and TRBJ1-6, the full variable domain reads SQTIHQWPATLVQPVGSPLSLECTVEGTSNPNLYWYRQAAGRGLQLLFYSVGIGQISSEVPQNLSASRPQDRQFILSSKKLLLSDSGFYLCACKDRGISPLHFGNGTRLTVT.

This clonotype counts as large. The chain carries TRBV6-5 and TRBJ2-7; 13 bases map to TRBD2. CDR3 length: 16 amino acids. Unmatched junction bases numbered 4, after V lost 3 bases and J lost 2 bases. Per the germline V gene, CDR1 is MNHEY and CDR2 is SVGAGI. The CDR3 sequence: CASSYGTSGATYEQYF. CDR3 DNA: TGTGCCAGCAGTTATGGGACTAGCGGGGCGACCTACGAGCAGTACTTC.

Judged by abundance, this clonotype is medium-sized. The chain combines TRBV6-2 or TRBV6-3 with TRBJ2-2; D gene ambiguous. Germline-derived CDR1 and CDR2 are MNHEY and SVGEGT. The V and J ends lost 0 bases and 7 bases respectively, with 9 bases between them. There are 14 residues in the CDR3. The CDR3 DNA reads TGTGCCAGCAGTTACTCCGGTAGGAGCGGGGAGCTGTTTTTT. This sequence encodes CASSYSGRSGELFF.

This clonotype was counted between two and nine times. CDR3 bases: TGTGCCACCAGTGATGCCGGGACAGAAAGGCTAGATGAGCAGTTCTTC. Translated, it gives CATSDAGTERLDEQFF. This chain connects TRBV24-1 to TRBJ2-1; 7 bases fit TRBD1. There are 16 residues in the CDR3. CDR1 is KGHDR and CDR2 is SFDVKD in the germline V gene. V trimming: 3 bases; J trimming: 8 bases; junction bases outside the gene matches: 12.

This clonotype is labeled as medium-sized (0.01 to 0.1%). The chain employs TRBV27 and TRBJ2-2, with a possible D match to TRBD1 (5 bases). Germline CDR1 and CDR2: MNHEY and SMNVEV (reference sequence). The CDR3 contains 15 residues. Trimming took off 7 bases at V and 6 bases at J, with 18 bases between the two ends. The CDR3 bases are TGTGCCAGCACAGTGTTGCAGGGTCACCCCGGGGAGCTGTTTTTT. The encoded protein is CASTVLQGHPGELFF.

This clonotype qualifies as medium-sized (0.01 to 0.1%). This chain uses TRBV6-5 with TRBJ1-2, with TRBD1 as a possible D gene (5 bases). The germline gives CDR1 MNHEY, CDR2 SVGAGI. V was pared by 6 bases and J by 8 bases, with 13 bases between. This CDR3 contains 12 residues. Here the CDR3 DNA reads TGTGCCAGCAGGCGGGGCTCGGGCGGCTACACCTTC. This encodes CASRRGSGGYTF.

This clonotype is labeled large. As the CDR3 is not closed by the conserved phenylalanine or tryptophan, this likely results from a read error. Because the CDR3's place on the DNA is in doubt, the DNA is left out and the CDR3 is given as listed by TCRdb. The chain is built from TRBV27 and TRBJ2-7; TRBD1 was called by the table and not checked on the DNA. Germline assignment: CDR1 MNHEY and CDR2 SMNVEV (reference sequence). The CDR3 region is 10 residues in length, termini included. The CDR3 loop is CASSPTPSCI.

In regard to this clonotype: A much larger clone differs from this one at a single base, so this may be a read error. This rearrangement joins TRBV19 to TRBJ2-7; D possibly corresponds to TRBD2 (5 bases). The last part of the DNA fits TRBJ2-1 better; the J call may be wrong. Germline assignment: CDR1 LNHDA and CDR2 SQIVND (reference sequence). This CDR3 contains 13 residues. The CDR3 loop reads CASSPGSSYEQFF. CDR3 nucleotide sequence: TGTGCCAGTAGTCCGGGGTCCTCCTACGAGCAGTTCTTC.

To note about this clonotype: Relative to the germline gene, one junction end is altered; a read error may explain this. The chain links TRBV6-1 to TRBJ2-5; D is perhaps TRBD2 (7 bases). Germline V gene lookup returns CDR1 MNHNS and CDR2 SASEGT. The CDR3 covers 14 residues. This CDR3 reads CAISEGGGEETQYF. The CDR3 bases are TGTGCCATCAGTGAGGGAGGGGGGGAAGAGACCCAGTACTTC.

This clonotype is labeled medium-sized. The chain's CDR3 is CASSLPLAGLNEQFF. The CDR3 coding sequence is TGTGCCAGCAGCTTGCCCCTAGCGGGATTGAATGAGCAGTTCTTC. This sequence joins TRBV5-4 and TRBJ2-1, with 9 bases fitting TRBD2. Germline V lookup: CDR1 SGHNT, CDR2 YYREEE (reference sequence). This CDR3 has 15 residues. Trimming removed 1 base from V and 7 bases from J; junction bases left unmatched: 6.

Concerning this clonotype: Mismatch with germline at one junction end may stem from a read error. The rearrangement links TRBV12-3 or TRBV12-4 to TRBJ1-1; D call uncertain. This CDR3 contains 13 residues. CDR3 loop: CSSTVAGRYSAFF. The DNA of the CDR3 is TGTTCCAGTACCGTAGCGGGGAGGTATTCAGCTTTCTTT.

This clonotype is termed medium-sized. J is TRBJ2-2 and V is TRBV30; 11 nucleotides line up with TRBD1. CDR1 and CDR2 from the germline V gene are GTSNPN and SVGIG (reference sequence). The ends lost 6 bases at V and 4 bases at J; junction bases unmatched: 16. The CDR3 consists of 18 residues. The CDR3 DNA sequence: TGTGCCTGTGGGGACAGGGGGGTCCGGTCGATCTTCACCGGGGAGCTGTTTTTT. The encoded protein is CACGDRGVRSIFTGELFF.

The V and J genes are TRBV19 and TRBJ2-3; 11 positions match TRBD2. The trim removed 7 bases at V and 11 bases at J, leaving 8 bases unmatched. The germline CDR1 and CDR2 sequences are LNHDA and SQIVND (reference sequence). The CDR3 contains 13 residues. The CDR3 loop reads CASTAGLAAGQYF. The CDR3 nucleotides are TGTGCCAGTACTGCGGGACTAGCGGCGGGGCAGTATTTT.

Within the sample, this clonotype is medium-sized (0.01 to 0.1%). The chain has TRBV6-5 and TRBJ2-7; D is possibly TRBD1 or TRBD2 (5 bases each). The CDR3 is made up of 14 amino acids. In germline, CDR1 is MNHEY, CDR2 SVGAGI. V lost 7 bases, J lost 0 bases, and 13 bases lay in between. The CDR3 DNA is TGTGCCAGCAAGACAGCAACTAGCTCCTACGAGCAGTACTTC. Protein product: CASKTATSSYEQYF.

This clonotype is large within its sample. The chain links TRBV29-1 to TRBJ1-2; D perhaps matches TRBD1 (5 bases). Between the trimmed V and J ends, which lost 6 bases and 4 bases, there was a span of 12 bases. The germline V gene has CDR1 SQVTM and CDR2 ANQGSEA. There are 12 residues in the CDR3. The CDR3 sequence: CSVLGLPYGYTF. DNA of the CDR3: TGCAGCGTCCTGGGACTCCCCTATGGCTACACCTTC.

This clonotype occurred once. V usage is TRBV7-6 and J usage is TRBJ2-1, with D maybe TRBD2 (5 bases). Per germline, CDR1 SGHVS and CDR2 FNYEAQ. The CDR3 length is 15 residues. Trimming removed 4 bases from V and 3 bases from J, with 13 bases in between. This CDR3 reads CASSYTGSYYNEQFF. For the CDR3, the DNA is TGTGCCAGCAGCTATACGGGGTCCTACTACAATGAGCAGTTCTTC.

This clonotype is termed medium-sized. J is TRBJ1-2 and V is TRBV27; 8 nucleotides agree with TRBD1. Germline values: CDR1 MNHEY, CDR2 SMNVEV (reference sequence). The CDR3 loop spans 13 amino acids. V lost 5 bases, J lost 8 bases, and 7 bases stayed unmatched. In DNA, the CDR3 is TGTGCCAGCAGTAGGGACAGGATAGGAGGCTACACCTTC. Protein product: CASSRDRIGGYTF.

The genes are TRBV6-6 and TRBJ2-2; 9 bases agree with TRBD2. The CDR3 sequence is 17 residues long. Germline values: CDR1 MNHNY, CDR2 SVGAGI (reference sequence). V was clipped by 5 bases and J by 4 bases; unmatched bases: 11. CDR3 in amino acids: CASSRGGGAGGTGELFF. The CDR3 region has the DNA TGTGCCAGCAGTCGTGGCGGGGGGGCTGGGGGCACCGGGGAGCTGTTTTTT.

As DNA, the CDR3 is TGCGCCAGCAGCTTGGGACAGGAAGGAGGCTACACCTTC. As protein: CASSLGQEGGYTF. The J gene is TRBJ1-2, the V gene TRBV5-1, with D tentatively TRBD1 (6 bases). V was clipped by 0 bases and J by 8 bases, with 11 bases between them. CDR3 length: 13 residues. Germline CDR1 is SGHRS and CDR2 is YFSETQ.

A few counts support this clonotype. The chain has TRBV7-6 and TRBJ2-1; D might be TRBD2 (6 bases). The CDR3 is made up of 12 amino acids. V lost 5 bases, J lost 8 bases, and 10 bases lay in between. Germline V CDR1 and CDR2: SGHVS, FNYEAQ. As DNA, the CDR3 is TGTGCCAGCAGCCGCTGGAGGGATGAGCAGTTCTTC. Protein product: CASSRWRDEQFF.

In its sample, this clonotype ranks as medium-sized (0.01 to 0.1%). This chain connects TRBV6-1 to TRBJ2-3; D is tentatively TRBD1 or TRBD2 (5 bases each). The germline CDR1 and CDR2 sequences are MNHNS and SASEGT. Trimming stripped 3 bases from V and 5 bases from J, with 15 bases between. There are 15 residues in the CDR3. CDR3 sequence: CASSDGALRGDTQYF. The CDR3 bases are TGTGCCAGCAGTGATGGGGCTCTACGGGGAGATACGCAGTATTTT.

V gene TRBV20-1 combines with J gene TRBJ1-6, with TRBD1 as a possible D gene (5 bases). The CDR3 has 15 amino acids. Looked up from germline, CDR1 is DFQATT and CDR2 is SNEGSKA (reference sequence). Deletions cut 5 bases from V and 6 bases from J, with 17 bases between. The CDR3 bases are TGCAGTGCTTTTCCCCCGGGACGGAGTAATTCACCCCTCCACTTT. Protein sequence: CSAFPPGRSNSPLHF.

By sample share, this clonotype is medium-sized. This chain connects TRBV6-5 to TRBJ1-2; tentatively, D is TRBD1 (6 bases). Germline V gene data show CDR1 as MNHEY and CDR2 as SVGAGI. This CDR3 comprises 13 residues. The V end lost 6 bases, the J end lost 4 bases, and 12 bases lay between the germline ends. In DNA form, the CDR3 reads TGTGCCAGCAGGGACAGACAACTCTATGGCTACACCTTC. Translating gives CASRDRQLYGYTF.

The rearrangement links TRBV19 to TRBJ2-2, with 16 bases lining up with TRBD2. The CDR3 covers 19 residues. V was pared by 6 bases and J by 0 bases, with 7 bases of the junction left unmatched. Germline assignment: CDR1 LNHDA and CDR2 SQIVND (reference sequence). The CDR3 reads CASRPPGTSGGANTGELFF. CDR3 DNA sequence: TGTGCCAGTAGGCCCCCCGGGACTAGCGGGGGGGCGAACACCGGGGAGCTGTTTTTT.

The chain combines TRBV28 with TRBJ2-5; tentatively, D is TRBD2 (5 bases). CDR3 length: 14 residues. Trimming left V 6 bases short and J 4 bases short, with 15 bases between. Germline V gene data show CDR1 as MDHEN and CDR2 as SYDVKM. CDR3 DNA sequence: TGTGCCAGCAGCCGAGAGGGAACGGGAGAGACCCAGTACTTC. Translating it yields CASSREGTGETQYF.

In its sample, this clonotype ranks as medium-sized. The J gene is TRBJ1-1, the V gene TRBV27; D remains ambiguous. This CDR3 comprises 13 residues. In germline, CDR1 is MNHEY, CDR2 SMNVEV (reference sequence). Trimming pared 6 bases from V and 5 bases from J, leaving 13 bases between. DNA for the CDR3: TGTGCCAGCAGATCCTCGGGCGGGACTGAAGCTTTCTTT. Translation gives CASRSSGGTEAFF.

By sample share, this clonotype is large (0.1 to 1%). The chain joins TRBV30 to TRBJ1-2; D is possibly TRBD1 (5 bases). CDR1 GTSNPN and CDR2 SVGIG come from the germline V gene (reference sequence). V was trimmed by 1 base and J by 3 bases, leaving 9 bases between them. This CDR3 comprises 13 residues. This chain's CDR3 is CAWSGQSDYGYTF. As DNA, the CDR3 is TGTGCCTGGAGTGGACAGTCAGACTATGGCTACACCTTC.

This rearrangement joins TRBV20-1 to TRBJ1-6; a possible D gene is TRBD1 (5 bases). Germline lookup yields CDR1 DFQATT and CDR2 SNEGSKA (reference sequence). V lost 2 bases and J lost 8, with 13 bases in between. CDR3 length: 14 amino acids. CDR3 sequence (DNA): TGCAGTGCTAGACGGGGCTATAGCGATTCACCCCTCCACTTT. It codes for CSARRGYSDSPLHF.

This clonotype rates as medium-sized (0.01 to 0.1%). The gene calls are TRBV6-2 or TRBV6-3 and TRBJ2-3; 14 bases match TRBD2. CDR3 length: 15 amino acids. Germline CDR1 MNHEY, CDR2 SVGEGT. The V gene end was trimmed by 6 bases and the J gene end by 8 bases; junction bases not matched to a gene: 7. CDR3 residues: CASRSGTSGGSTQYF. CDR3 nucleotide sequence: TGTGCCAGCAGGTCCGGGACTAGCGGGGGAAGTACGCAGTATTTT.

The chain joins TRBV5-1 to TRBJ2-2; D ambiguous. Germline assignment: CDR1 SGHRS and CDR2 YFSETQ. The CDR3 has 13 amino acids. Trimming pared 4 bases from V and 6 bases from J, leaving 10 bases between. CDR3 protein: CASSPLGPGELFF. For the CDR3, the DNA is TGCGCCAGCAGCCCCCTTGGGCCCGGGGAGCTGTTTTTT.